This is a list of T cell receptor beta chains from one sample in a study of blood T cell repertoires in COVID-19. Profiling relied on immunoSEQ multiplex PCR, and the TCRdb table lists in-frame clones only, not all of them. The table has 150,000 to 200,000 clones, around four fifths seen once. The sequenced material came from PBMCs or T cells enriched from blood (not recorded which). Receptors originate from a woman between 50 and 59 years old who had recovered from COVID-19. Both conserved end residues are part of each CDR3. The D gene is left open where the match is weak. Some rows mark clone size as missing; the rest say once, few, many or name a class of expanded clone.

TRBV10-3	TRBJ2-6	.	.	TGTGCCATCTATGGGGCCAACGTCCTGACTTTC	CAIYGANVLTF
TRBV19	TRBJ2-1	.	TRBD1	TGTGCCAGTAGTATCGGGTCTGTCTATGGGACAGGTCAAGGTTCTGTCTACAATGAGCAGTTCTTC	CASSIGSVYGTGQGSVYNEQFF
TRBV5-8	TRBJ2-5	.	TRBD1	TGTGCCAGCAGTACAGGGGGCATGTGGGGCAGTGAGACCCAGTACTTC	CASSTGGMWGSETQYF
TRBV7-2	TRBJ2-3	.	.	TGTGCCAGCAGCTTTGGACTTAACACAGATACGCAGTATTTT	CASSFGLNTDTQYF
TRBV19	TRBJ2-7	.	TRBD2	TGTGCCAGTAGTCAGCGGGAGGTCTCCGAGCAGTACTTC	CASSQREVSEQYF
TRBV28	TRBJ2-5	few	.	TGTGCCAGCGGAGAGCGTCACCAAGAGACCCAGTACTTC	CASGERHQETQYF
TRBV4-1	TRBJ2-4	.	.	TGCGCCAGCAGCCAAGGGATGGGGCTAGCCAAAAACATTCAGTACTTC	CASSQGMGLAKNIQYF
TRBV29-1	TRBJ2-7	.	.	TGCAGCGTTGTGATGAGCTCCTACGAGCAGTACTTC	CSVVMSSYEQYF
TRBV18	TRBJ1-4	.	.	TGTGCCAGCAAGGGCGGACAAAATGAAAAACTGTTTTTT	CASKGGQNEKLFF
TRBV7-3	TRBJ1-1	once	TRBD1	TGTGCCAGCAGCTTAACGGGACAGGGTGAATTGGCTGAAGCTTTCTTT	CASSLTGQGELAEAFF
TRBV28	TRBJ2-4	.	TRBD1	TGTGCCAGCAGTTTGGGACAGGGGGGCAAAAACATTCAGTACTTC	CASSLGQGGKNIQYF
TRBV19	TRBJ1-5	.	.	TGTGCCAGTAGTTCTCTTTACAGGGGCAATCAGCCCCAGCATTTT	CASSSLYRGNQPQHF
TRBV6-2/TRBV6-3	TRBJ1-2	.	.	TGTGCCAGCAGTTACTTCCCGACGGGTGGCTACACCTTC	CASSYFPTGGYTF
TRBV18	TRBJ2-1	once	TRBD2	TGTGCCAGCTCATCGCGACTAGCGGGGGAGCTTAGGGAGCAGTTCTTC	CASSSRLAGELREQFF
TRBV2	TRBJ2-5	.	TRBD1	TGTGCCAGCAGTGATGCTCAGGGGGTTCAGACCCAGTACTTC	CASSDAQGVQTQYF
TRBV11-2	TRBJ2-7	once	.	TGTGCCAGCAGCTTAACCAGCGTAAACTACGAGCAGTACTTC	CASSLTSVNYEQYF
TRBV6-5	TRBJ2-5	.	.	TGTGCCAGCAGGGCCCCGGGATTTCGAGGAGAGACCCAGTACTTC	CASRAPGFRGETQYF
TRBV19	TRBJ2-7	.	TRBD2	TGTGCCAGTAGTATGTTCGGCGGGGGGGCCGAGGAGCAGTACTTC	CASSMFGGGAEEQYF
TRBV7-2	TRBJ2-3	few	.	TGTGCCAGCAGCTTAGCAGGGGTCACAGATACGCAGTATTTT	CASSLAGVTDTQYF
TRBV28	TRBJ2-7	.	TRBD1	TGTGCCAGCAGCCGCTACAGGGGGAGCTCCTACGAGCAGTACTTC	CASSRYRGSSYEQYF
TRBV2	TRBJ2-1	once	.	TGTGCCAGCAGTGCAGGGGCTGCGGGCGGGAGTCTTCCCGGTGAGCAGTTCTTC	CASSAGAAGGSLPGEQFF
TRBV7-2	TRBJ1-5	once	.	TGTGCCAGCAGCCTCGGTTACAGGAATCAGCCCCAGCATTTT	CASSLGYRNQPQHF
TRBV10-2	TRBJ2-7	.	TRBD1	TGCGCCAGCACTCCGACAGGGAAGTACGAGCAGTACTTC	CASTPTGKYEQYF
TRBV11-2	TRBJ1-1	many	TRBD1	TGTGCCAGCAGCATACAGGGGGCAAGGACTGAAGCTTTCTTT	CASSIQGARTEAFF
TRBV2	TRBJ2-2	.	.	TGTGCCAGCAGTATCACAGGGAACACCGGGGAGCTGTTTTTT	CASSITGNTGELFF
TRBV9	TRBJ1-4	.	.	TGTGCCAGCAGCGTAGTAGAGACCGGGGGAAAACTGTTTTTT	CASSVVETGGKLFF
TRBV7-2	TRBJ2-2	once	TRBD1	TGTGCCAGCAGCTTAGTACAGGGGGCTATCGGGGAGCTGTTTTTT	CASSLVQGAIGELFF
TRBV18	TRBJ1-2	.	TRBD1	TGTGCCAGCTCACCACGGCAGGGGGTGAACTATGGCTACACCTTC	CASSPRQGVNYGYTF
TRBV18	TRBJ2-1	once	TRBD2	TGTGCCAGCTCACCATGGGCTAGCGGGAGCTCCTACAATGAGCAGTTCTTC	CASSPWASGSSYNEQFF
TRBV5-1	TRBJ2-3	.	TRBD1	TGCGCCAGCAGCTTAGGACAGGCCCCAGATACGCAGTATTTT	CASSLGQAPDTQYF
TRBV28	TRBJ1-1	.	.	TGTGCCAGCAGTGCAGGACAGCTTGAAGCTTTCTTT	CASSAGQLEAFF
TRBV20-1	TRBJ1-4	.	.	TGCAGTGCTAGGAGGGAGGAAAAACTGTTTTTT	CSARREEKLFF
TRBV19	TRBJ1-1	.	.	TGTGCCAGTACAAAGACAGCCCTTAGCACTGAAGCTTTCTTT	CASTKTALSTEAFF
TRBV5-1	TRBJ1-5	.	TRBD1	TGCGCCAGCAGCTTGGAAGGGACAGCCTATCAGCCCCAGCATTTT	CASSLEGTAYQPQHF
TRBV19	TRBJ1-2	.	TRBD1	TGTGCCACGCACAGGTATTTAGGAGGGGGCGAAAACTATGGCTACACCTTC	CATHRYLGGGENYGYTF
TRBV9	TRBJ1-4	.	TRBD1	TGTGCCAGCAGCGTCGACAGGGTTGGAAAACTGTTTTTT	CASSVDRVGKLFF
TRBV6-2/TRBV6-3	TRBJ1-5	.	.	TGTGCCAGCAGTTACGAGGGAGGCTATAGCAATCAGCCCCAGCATTTT	CASSYEGGYSNQPQHF
TRBV4-3	TRBJ1-2	.	.	TGCGCCAGCAGCCAGGACTCGACGGACAGCCTTGGCTACACCTTC	CASSQDSTDSLGYTF
TRBV19	TRBJ2-3	.	TRBD2	TGTGCCAGTAGAAGCGGGGGGAGGGATACGCAGTATTTT	CASRSGGRDTQYF
TRBV5-1	TRBJ2-5	.	TRBD2	TGCGCCAGCCGCCCTAGCGGGGGACAAGAGACCCAGTACTTC	CASRPSGGQETQYF
TRBV24-1	TRBJ2-1	.	.	TGTGCCACCAGCGAGGCGGGGCTCAATGAGCAGTTCTTC	CATSEAGLNEQFF
TRBV3-1/TRBV3-2	TRBJ2-5	few	TRBD2	TGTGCCACCAGCCAAGGGCGGGGGGGGCAGACCCAGTACTTC	CATSQGRGGQTQYF
TRBV7-2	TRBJ2-3	.	.	TGTGCCAGCAGCCCCGTTGGGGCGGAGACAGATACGCAGTATTTT	CASSPVGAETDTQYF
TRBV11-2	TRBJ2-5	.	.	TGTGCCAGCAGCCATCAACTGGAGACCCAGTACTTC	CASSHQLETQYF
TRBV5-4	TRBJ1-1	.	.	TGTGCCAGCAGCTTGGAACAGACCAACACTGAAGCTTTCTTT	CASSLEQTNTEAFF
TRBV11-3	TRBJ1-1	once	.	TGTGCCAGCAGCTTAGATGGGGGGGCGCGTAACACTGAAGCTTTCTTT	CASSLDGGARNTEAFF
TRBV7-7	TRBJ2-4	.	TRBD2	TGTGCTAGCAGTTTAGAAGGCGGGGGGGGCCTAGCCAAAAACATTCAGTACTTC	CASSLEGGGGLAKNIQYF
TRBV27	TRBJ2-7	.	.	TGTGCCAGCAGTTTACTGACAGGGAGGCACGAGCAGTACTTC	CASSLLTGRHEQYF
TRBV19	TRBJ2-1	.	TRBD2	TGTGCCAGTAGTCCCGGGGTGCGGGGGGGCCGGGCGAATGAGCAGTTCTTC	CASSPGVRGGRANEQFF
TRBV4-2	TRBJ2-2	.	TRBD1	TGTGCCAGCAGCCAAGATCCGGACAGGGGGCTTGCCGCGAACACCGGGGAGCTGTTTTTT	CASSQDPDRGLAANTGELFF
TRBV7-8	TRBJ1-1	.	TRBD1	TGTGCCAGCAGTCAGGGGGCGAGAGGAGCAGATGAAGCTTTCTTT	CASSQGARGADEAFF
TRBV6-5	TRBJ2-1	.	.	TGTGCCAGCAGTTACCAACTACCAGAACATGAGCAGTTCTTC	CASSYQLPEHEQFF
TRBV5-6	TRBJ1-5	.	.	TGTGCCAGCAGCGCTGTACAGGGAACCCAGCATTTT	CASSAVQGTQHF
TRBV4-3	TRBJ1-1	.	.	TGCGCCAGCAGCCAAACTCACAACGGGGGCACTGAAGCTTTCTTT	CASSQTHNGGTEAFF